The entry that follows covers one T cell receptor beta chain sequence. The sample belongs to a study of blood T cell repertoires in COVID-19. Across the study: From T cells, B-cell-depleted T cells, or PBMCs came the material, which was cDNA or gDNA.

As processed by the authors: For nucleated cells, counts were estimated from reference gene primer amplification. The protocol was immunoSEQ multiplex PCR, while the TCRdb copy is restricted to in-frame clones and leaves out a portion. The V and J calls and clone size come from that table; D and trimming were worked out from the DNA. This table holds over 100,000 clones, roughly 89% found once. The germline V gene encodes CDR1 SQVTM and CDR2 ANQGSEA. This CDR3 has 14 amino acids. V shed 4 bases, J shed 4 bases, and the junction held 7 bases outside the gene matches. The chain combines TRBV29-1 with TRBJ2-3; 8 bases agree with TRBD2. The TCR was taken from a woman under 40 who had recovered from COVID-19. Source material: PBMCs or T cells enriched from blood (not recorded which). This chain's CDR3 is CSVGRGLEADTQYF. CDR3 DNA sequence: TGCAGCGTTGGGAGGGGACTAGAAGCAGATACGCAGTATTTT.